The rows below give T cell receptor beta chains drawn from one sample of a study of T cell responses to AZD1222 COVID-19 vaccine. TCRdb keeps only in-frame clones here, not all; method: immunoSEQ multiplex PCR. The repertoire holds 120,000 or so clones, with around 93% as singletons. The sample was peripheral blood, taken on day 0 of AZD1222 vaccination. The origin of the receptors is an adult in good health. The CDR3 runs from the conserved cysteine through the conserved F or W. Fields, in order: V gene, J gene, clone size, D gene, CDR3 protein, CDR3 DNA. The D gene is left open where the match is weak. Size is stated for part of the rows, as once, few or many counts, or as a class when the clone is expanded.

V gene: TRBV19; J gene: TRBJ2-1; clone size: .; D gene: TRBD2; CDR3 protein: CASSIGGRGSYNEQFF; CDR3 DNA: TGTGCCAGTAGTATAGGCGGGAGGGGGTCCTACAATGAGCAGTTCTTC
V gene: TRBV2; J gene: TRBJ2-5; clone size: .; D gene: .; CDR3 protein: CASSEGGGHQETQYF; CDR3 DNA: TGTGCCAGCAGTGAAGGAGGGGGACACCAAGAGACCCAGTACTTC
V gene: TRBV7-3; J gene: TRBJ2-1; clone size: once; D gene: .; CDR3 protein: CASSLNPGLAEQFF; CDR3 DNA: TGTGCCAGCAGCTTAAATCCGGGATTGGCCGAGCAGTTCTTC
V gene: TRBV10-3; J gene: TRBJ2-5; clone size: few; D gene: TRBD2; CDR3 protein: CAISGTSGREETQYF; CDR3 DNA: TGTGCCATCAGCGGGACTAGCGGGAGAGAAGAGACCCAGTACTTC
V gene: TRBV5-6; J gene: TRBJ2-1; clone size: .; D gene: .; CDR3 protein: CASSFWDAYNEQFF; CDR3 DNA: TGTGCCAGCAGCTTTTGGGACGCTTACAATGAGCAGTTCTTC
V gene: TRBV12-3/TRBV12-4; J gene: TRBJ2-2; clone size: .; D gene: .; CDR3 protein: CASGGVRTGELFF; CDR3 DNA: TGTGCCAGCGGAGGGGTCCGGACCGGGGAGCTGTTTTTT
V gene: TRBV5-4; J gene: TRBJ2-7; clone size: .; D gene: TRBD1; CDR3 protein: CASSLGSRQGASEQYF; CDR3 DNA: TGTGCCAGCAGCTTGGGGTCGAGGCAGGGGGCTAGCGAGCAGTACTTC
V gene: TRBV28; J gene: TRBJ1-6; clone size: .; D gene: .; CDR3 protein: CASNRPVSYNSPLHF; CDR3 DNA: TGTGCCAGCAACCGACCGGTCTCCTATAATTCACCCCTCCACTTT
V gene: TRBV7-9; J gene: TRBJ2-3; clone size: .; D gene: TRBD2; CDR3 protein: CASSSGLAGTDTQYF; CDR3 DNA: TGTGCCAGCAGTTCGGGACTAGCGGGCACAGATACGCAGTATTTT
V gene: TRBV18; J gene: TRBJ1-2; clone size: .; D gene: TRBD1; CDR3 protein: CASSPGQGFGYTF; CDR3 DNA: TGTGCCAGCTCCCCGGGACAGGGTTTTGGCTACACCTTC
V gene: TRBV11-3; J gene: TRBJ2-7; clone size: .; D gene: TRBD2; CDR3 protein: CASRIRRLALAYEQYF; CDR3 DNA: TGTGCCAGCAGAATACGAAGACTAGCGCTTGCCTACGAGCAGTACTTC
V gene: TRBV7-3; J gene: TRBJ1-2; clone size: once; D gene: TRBD1; CDR3 protein: CASSPDRNYGYTF; CDR3 DNA: TGTGCCAGCAGTCCGGACAGGAACTATGGCTACACCTTC
V gene: TRBV5-5; J gene: TRBJ2-1; clone size: .; D gene: TRBD2; CDR3 protein: CASSLSSGRATNEQFF; CDR3 DNA: TGTGCCAGCAGCCTTTCTAGCGGGAGGGCAACGAATGAGCAGTTCTTC
V gene: TRBV6-4; J gene: TRBJ1-1; clone size: .; D gene: .; CDR3 protein: CASRRAEAFF; CDR3 DNA: TGTGCCAGCCGCAGGGCTGAAGCTTTCTTT
V gene: TRBV5-1; J gene: TRBJ1-5; clone size: .; D gene: .; CDR3 protein: CASSLDRDQPQHF; CDR3 DNA: TGCGCCAGCAGCTTGGACAGGGACCAGCCCCAGCATTTT
V gene: TRBV30; J gene: TRBJ1-5; clone size: .; D gene: TRBD1; CDR3 protein: CAWSEGAQPQHF; CDR3 DNA: TGTGCCTGGAGTGAGGGGGCTCAGCCCCAGCATTTT